These 21 T cell receptor beta chains were all obtained from the same sample, sequenced in a study of T cell repertoires in cytomegalovirus infection (dated by TCRdb to between 2018 and 2020). The meaning of the sample's treatment or condition label: in vitro stimulation with specific CMV peptide epitopes to enrich CMV-specific T cells. The sample was run on an Illumina HiSeq 1500. The raw public reads went through TCRdb reprocessing: fastp at Q25, MiXCR clone calling, in-frame beta chains kept. Each record represents a unique CDR3 protein, reported with the most common genes and DNA among its rows. In all, the sample holds about 280,000 distinct CDR3 sequences, and 20% to 25% of those were seen once. About 21% of the sample goes to the ten largest clones. These receptors lack a known antigen. The sample consisted of cultured PBMCs, taken from culture after CMV antigen stimulation. These receptors all come from a human donor in good health (CMV status not recorded). Some clones in this sample may be carry-over from other donors' samples.

This clonotype came up a few times. The V and J genes are TRBV27 and TRBJ2-1, with 11 bases aligning to TRBD2. CDR1 and CDR2 (germline): MNHEY, SMNVEV (reference sequence). This CDR3 has 16 residues. Trimming at V came to 0 bases and at J to 8 bases, leaving 6 bases not matched to a gene. CDR3 region: CASSLSGTSGLDEQFF. DNA for the CDR3: TGTGCCAGCAGTTTATCCGGGACTAGCGGTTTGGATGAGCAGTTCTTC.

This clonotype was counted between two and nine times. The chain uses TRBV27 and TRBJ2-1; D gene ambiguous. Germline assignment: CDR1 MNHEY and CDR2 SMNVEV (reference sequence). V was pared by 3 bases and J by 1 base, with 7 bases between. The CDR3 consists of 14 residues. CDR3 loop: CASSFTGSYNEQFF. The DNA of the CDR3 is TGTGCCAGCAGTTTTACTGGGTCCTACAATGAGCAGTTCTTC.

This clonotype was seen many times. This sequence joins TRBV7-2 and TRBJ1-6, with a weak D call TRBD1 (5 bases). The V gene lost 5 bases and the J gene lost 2 bases, with 13 bases spanning the gap. The CDR3 runs to 16 residues. Germline assignment: CDR1 SGHTA and CDR2 FQGNSA. CDR3 sequence: CASSPGGDPYNSPLHF. The CDR3 DNA sequence: TGTGCCAGCAGCCCGGGCGGGGACCCCTATAATTCACCCCTCCACTTT.

This clonotype was seen a handful of times. The chain is built from TRBV27 and TRBJ2-7; 7 bases agree with TRBD1. Germline assignment: CDR1 MNHEY and CDR2 SMNVEV (reference sequence). This CDR3 is 14 amino acids long. Trimming cost V 4 bases and J 0 bases; bases outside gene matches: 3. The CDR3: CASSSQGVSYEQYF. The CDR3 coding sequence is TGTGCCAGCAGTTCCCAGGGGGTCTCCTACGAGCAGTACTTC.

This clonotype was observed a few times. The V call is TRBV6-2 or TRBV6-3, the J call TRBJ1-4, with D unresolved. Germline V lookup: CDR1 MNHEY, CDR2 SVGEGT. The CDR3 sequence is 13 residues long. Trimming removed 10 bases from V and 2 bases from J, with 11 bases in between. CDR3 loop: CATTSWTNEKLFF. The CDR3 DNA sequence: TGTGCCACCACAAGCTGGACTAATGAAAAACTGTTTTTT.

Many counts were recorded for this clonotype. This chain uses TRBV7-2 with TRBJ1-1; D possibly corresponds to TRBD1 (6 bases). The CDR3 runs 14 residues. CDR1 is SGHTA, CDR2 FQGNSA, per germline. V was shortened by 5 bases and J by 3 bases, with 13 bases between the two germline ends. The CDR3 DNA reads TGTGCCAGCAGCCTACAGGGATCGGACACTGAAGCTTTCTTT. It is translated as CASSLQGSDTEAFF.

The table lists this clonotype with many counts. As DNA, the CDR3 is TGTGCCAGCAGCTTGAGAAAGGGTGAAAAACTGTTTTTT. Its translation is CASSLRKGEKLFF. The chain has TRBV7-2 and TRBJ1-4; D not certain. The V gene's germline CDR1 is SGHTA and CDR2 FQGNSA. V was trimmed by 3 bases and J by 7 bases, leaving 9 bases between them. This CDR3 spans 13 amino acids.

This clonotype was detected only a few times. The chain joins TRBV6-6 to TRBJ2-1; TRBD1 matches 11 bases. With V trimmed by 5 bases and J by 7 bases, 10 bases remained unmatched. The CDR3 contains 16 residues. Looked up from germline, CDR1 is MNHNY and CDR2 is SVGAGI (reference sequence). CDR3 DNA: TGTGCCAGCAGTGGGACGCCCGGACAGGGGGCGAATGAGCAGTTCTTC. Residues: CASSGTPGQGANEQFF.

This clonotype has just a few counts. CDR3 sequence reads: CASSWGQGFDYGYTF. The CDR3 DNA follows: TGTGCCAGCAGTTGGGGACAGGGATTCGACTATGGCTACACCTTC. The V and J genes are TRBV28 and TRBJ1-2, with TRBD1 matching over 9 bases. Losses at the gene ends were 4 bases for V and 3 bases for J; bases not matched to a gene: 6. CDR1 is MDHEN, CDR2 SYDVKM, per germline. The CDR3 spans 15 residues.

This clonotype has a handful of counts. The rearrangement links TRBV20-1 to TRBJ2-5, with 9 nucleotides matching TRBD2. CDR3 length: 14 residues. Trimming removed 6 bases from V and 4 bases from J; junction bases left unmatched: 9. Germline V lookup: CDR1 DFQATT, CDR2 SNEGSKA (reference sequence). CDR3 amino acids: CSAETIAGAETQYF. The CDR3 DNA reads as TGCAGTGCCGAAACTATAGCGGGAGCAGAGACCCAGTACTTC.

The chain has TRBV6-1 and TRBJ2-3; TRBD2 matches 11 bases. CDR3 length equals 16 residues. The V gene end was trimmed by 1 base and the J gene end by 3 bases; junction bases not matched to a gene: 3. CDR1 MNHNS and CDR2 SASEGT come from the germline V gene. CDR3 amino acids: CASSEGLAGRTDTQYF. CDR3 in DNA: TGTGCCAGCAGTGAAGGACTAGCGGGAAGAACAGATACGCAGTATTTT.

The chain is built from TRBV5-4 and TRBJ2-4, with a weak D call TRBD2 (6 bases). This CDR3 has 16 amino acids. The ends were cut back, 0 bases at V and 6 bases at J, with 16 bases in the middle. CDR1 is SGHNT, CDR2 YYREEE, per germline (reference sequence). CDR3 residues: CASSLDRTGAGNIQYF. The CDR3 DNA follows: TGTGCCAGCAGCTTGGATCGTACGGGAGCGGGAAACATTCAGTACTTC.

In its sample, this clonotype was seen a few times. The V gene is TRBV7-9, the J gene TRBJ1-1; perhaps TRBD1 as D (5 bases). Germline lookup yields CDR1 SEHNR and CDR2 FQNEAQ (reference sequence). This CDR3 is 13 amino acids long. Trimming shortened V by 6 bases and J by 4 bases, and 12 bases separated the two germline ends. The CDR3 here is CASRPWGGTEAFF. The CDR3 nucleotides are TGTGCCAGCAGACCGTGGGGGGGCACTGAAGCTTTCTTT.

The sample holds many counts of this clonotype. This chain uses TRBV5-6 with TRBJ2-5; 8 bases map to TRBD1. This CDR3 has 13 amino acids. The V gene end was trimmed by 5 bases and the J gene end by 5 bases; junction bases not matched to a gene: 5. The germline gives CDR1 SGHDT, CDR2 YYEEEE. The CDR3 DNA is TGTGCCAGCAGATGGACAGGGAGGGAGACCCAGTACTTC. Encoded protein: CASRWTGRETQYF.

The gene calls are TRBV12-3 or TRBV12-4 and TRBJ2-1; D not certain. V was shortened by 6 bases and J by 6 bases, with 18 bases between the two germline ends. The CDR3 length is 15 residues. CDR3 nucleotides: TGTGCCAGCAGATCCAGTGCGTTGCGGTCCAATGAGCAGTTCTTC. This gives the protein CASRSSALRSNEQFF.

This clonotype was detected a few times. At one boundary the junction diverges from the germline segment, which might be a read error. The CDR3 loop is CASSYSTEF. CDR3 coding DNA: TGTGCCAGCAGTTACTCGACCGAATTC. V gene TRBV6-5 combines with J gene TRBJ2-1; D is unresolved. Germline CDR1 and CDR2: MNHEY and SVGAGI. This CDR3 is 9 amino acids long.

This clonotype occurred many times. The chain joins TRBV12-3 or TRBV12-4 to TRBJ2-7; the match to TRBD2 covers 11 bases. Trimming at V came to 8 bases and at J to 2 bases, leaving 2 bases not matched to a gene. The CDR3 contains 13 residues. The CDR3 DNA follows: TGTGCCAGCGGGACTAGCGGCCCCTACGAGCAGTACTTC. Translation: CASGTSGPYEQYF.

In this sample, this clonotype turned up many times. This chain connects TRBV7-6 to TRBJ1-2; D uncertain. The CDR3 is 20 amino acids. V was trimmed by 0 bases and J by 4 bases, leaving 27 bases between them. Germline lookup yields CDR1 SGHVS and CDR2 FNYEAQ. CDR3 region: CASSLASYQELFSGGYGYTF. In DNA, the CDR3 is TGTGCCAGCAGCTTAGCGTCTTACCAGGAACTCTTTAGTGGCGGCTATGGCTACACCTTC.

The genes are TRBV19 and TRBJ1-3; unclear D gene. This CDR3 is 15 amino acids long. V lost 5 bases, J lost 0 bases, and 11 bases lay in between. Germline V gives CDR1 LNHDA, CDR2 SQIVND (reference sequence). CDR3 sequence (DNA): TGTGCCAGTAGTTCTTCAGGCTACTCTGGAAACACCATATATTTT. It specifies CASSSSGYSGNTIYF.

This sequence joins TRBV5-4 and TRBJ2-1; unclear D gene. CDR3 size: 12 residues. Trimming stripped 0 bases from V and 9 bases from J, with 7 bases between. Germline values: CDR1 SGHNT, CDR2 YYREEE (reference sequence). CDR3 nucleotide sequence: TGTGCCAGCAGCTTGGATCGTATTGAGCAGTTCTTC. Translating it yields CASSLDRIEQFF.

The chain combines TRBV11-1 with TRBJ1-2, with 7 positions matching TRBD1. CDR1 SGHAT and CDR2 FQDESV come from the germline V gene (reference sequence). This CDR3 region has 13 residues. V shed 4 bases, J shed 8 bases, and the junction held 7 bases outside the gene matches. CDR3 in DNA: TGTGCCAGCAGCTCAAGACAGGGACGGGGCTACACCTTC. This encodes CASSSRQGRGYTF.